Each of the 12 T cell receptor beta chains below was sequenced from the same sample in a study of beta chain features in type 1 diabetes. The investigators reverse transcribed all of the isolated RNA, so they sequenced expressed TCRB transcripts. Sequenced by immunoSEQ multiplex PCR; TCRdb stores in-frame clones only, minus some. The sample includes roughly 450,000 clones, roughly 13% of them seen just once. What was sequenced was naive CD4+ T cells from blood. These TCRs come from a man under 40 in good health.

This clone was recorded a few times. The chain uses TRBV14 and TRBJ1-5, with D tentatively TRBD1 (5 bases). This CDR3 is 18 amino acids long. Looked up from germline, CDR1 is SGHDN and CDR2 is FVKESK. Trimming shortened V by 1 base and J by 1 base, and 17 bases separated the two germline ends. The CDR3 DNA sequence: TGTGCCAGCAGCCAAGGATCAGGGCAGGCGGTGAGCAATCAGCCCCAGCATTTT. It encodes CASSQGSGQAVSNQPQHF.

This clone was seen more than once but under ten times. CDR3 protein: CASGLQGGETQYF. CDR3 DNA sequence: TGTGCCAGCGGTTTACAGGGCGGTGAGACCCAGTACTTC. The chain recombines TRBV6-1 with TRBJ2-5, with D maybe TRBD1 (6 bases). The V end was cut by 8 bases, the J end by 5 bases, with 15 bases between. The CDR3 contains 13 residues. The germline V gene has CDR1 MNHNS and CDR2 SASEGT.

J is TRBJ1-6 and V is TRBV6-1; unclear D gene. The germline V and J ends were trimmed by 3 bases and 12 bases, with 15 bases remaining between them. Germline V gene lookup returns CDR1 MNHNS and CDR2 SASEGT. The CDR3 has 14 residues. CDR3 in DNA: TGTGCCAGCAGTGAGGCTTGGAGCAGACAACCCCTCCACTTT. This gives the protein CASSEAWSRQPLHF.

The CDR3 DNA follows: TGTGCCAGCAGCGAGAGGGGGAGTCGCGACAATGAGCAGTTCTTC. Residues: CASSERGSRDNEQFF. The chain employs TRBV7-9 and TRBJ2-1; D might be TRBD1 (6 bases). Trimming cost V 5 bases and J 5 bases, with 16 bases left between them. Germline-derived CDR1 and CDR2 are SEHNR and FQNEAQ (reference sequence). The CDR3 contains 15 residues.

This clone turned up a few times. V is TRBV29-1 and J is TRBJ1-5; TRBD1 might be the D (6 bases). CDR3 length: 13 amino acids. Per the germline V gene, CDR1 is SQVTM and CDR2 is ANQGSEA. Deletions cut 4 bases from V and 5 bases from J, with 12 bases between. The CDR3 DNA follows: TGCAGCGTTGCTTCTAGGGGGGATCAGCCCCAGCATTTT. It is translated as CSVASRGDQPQHF.

This sequence joins TRBV9 and TRBJ2-5; 11 positions agree with TRBD2. CDR3 size: 17 residues. The V gene's germline CDR1 is SGDLS and CDR2 YYNGEE. J was trimmed by 5 bases and V by 0 bases; bases with no gene match: 9. The CDR3 DNA sequence: TGTGCCAGCAGCGTAGGTACTAGCGGGGGATTTTTGGAGACCCAGTACTTC. Amino acids: CASSVGTSGGFLETQYF.

This clone has a handful of counts. At the DNA level, this CDR3 is encoded by other sequences in the same sample as well. This chain links TRBV5-1 with TRBJ2-5; D is ambiguous. Trimming took 1 base from V and 1 from J, leaving 5 bases between them. Germline V gives CDR1 SGHRS, CDR2 YFSETQ. The CDR3 sequence is 13 residues long. Here the CDR3 DNA reads TGCGCCAGCAGCTTGTGGAGCCAAGAGACCCAGTACTTC. Translation gives CASSLWSQETQYF.

Turning to this clone: One junction end does not reproduce the germline sequence, and a read error may be involved. This sequence joins TRBV6-6 and TRBJ2-3, with D unclear. Germline CDR1 reads MNHNY; CDR2 reads SVGAGI (reference sequence). This CDR3 is 12 amino acids long. CDR3 sequence: CASTYKEVAQYF. Written as DNA, the CDR3 is TGTGCCAGCACTTACAAAGAGGTGGCGCAGTATTTT.

This clone appeared a few times. The chain carries TRBV5-4 and TRBJ2-1; 7 nucleotides line up with TRBD1. CDR3 length: 14 amino acids. Germline V gene lookup returns CDR1 SGHNT and CDR2 YYREEE (reference sequence). V lost 3 bases to trimming and J lost 5 bases; unmatched junction nucleotides: 5. The CDR3 is CASSSGQPNNEQFF. For the CDR3, the DNA is TGTGCCAGCAGCTCGGGACAGCCAAACAATGAGCAGTTCTTC.

There are a few counts of this clone. The chain combines TRBV11-3 with TRBJ2-3, with 7 positions matching TRBD2. CDR3 length equals 13 residues. Germline V CDR1 and CDR2: SGHNT, YENEEA. V shed 5 bases and J 1 base; nucleotides not matched to a gene: 0. The CDR3 coding sequence is TGTGCCAGCAGCGGGGGGGGCACAGATACGCAGTATTTT. This gives the protein CASSGGGTDTQYF. Together with reference TRBV11-3 and TRBJ2-3, the CDR3 gives the full variable domain: EAGVVQSPRYKIIEKKQPVAFWCNPISGHNTLYWYLQNLGQGPELLIRYENEEAVDDSQLPKDRFSAERLKGVDSTLKIQPAELGDSAVYLCASSGGGTDTQYFGPGTRLTVL.

This clone has just a few counts. This chain joins TRBV29-1 and TRBJ2-5; 10 positions match TRBD2. J was trimmed by 5 bases and V by 6 bases; bases with no gene match: 6. The CDR3 contains 13 residues. Per germline, CDR1 SQVTM and CDR2 ANQGSEA. In DNA form, the CDR3 reads TGCAGCGTGGAGCGGGGGGGTGTGGAGACCCAGTACTTC. Protein sequence: CSVERGGVETQYF.

This clone appeared a few times. This CDR3 is CASTAEGSWRYTF. CDR3 sequence (DNA): TGTGCCAGCACGGCGGAGGGGAGTTGGCGCTACACCTTC. This chain links TRBV19 with TRBJ1-2; TRBD1 is a possible D gene (5 bases). Looked up from germline, CDR1 is LNHDA and CDR2 is SQIVND (reference sequence). V lost 9 bases to trimming and J lost 9 bases, with 20 bases between them. The CDR3 length is 13 residues. The whole variable domain, filled in from reference TRBV19 and TRBJ1-2, reads DGGITQSPKYLFRKEGQNVTLSCEQNLNHDAMYWYRQDPGQGLRLIYYSQIVNDFQKGDIAEGYSVSREKKESFPLTVTSAQKNPTAFYLCASTAEGSWRYTFGSGTRLTVV.